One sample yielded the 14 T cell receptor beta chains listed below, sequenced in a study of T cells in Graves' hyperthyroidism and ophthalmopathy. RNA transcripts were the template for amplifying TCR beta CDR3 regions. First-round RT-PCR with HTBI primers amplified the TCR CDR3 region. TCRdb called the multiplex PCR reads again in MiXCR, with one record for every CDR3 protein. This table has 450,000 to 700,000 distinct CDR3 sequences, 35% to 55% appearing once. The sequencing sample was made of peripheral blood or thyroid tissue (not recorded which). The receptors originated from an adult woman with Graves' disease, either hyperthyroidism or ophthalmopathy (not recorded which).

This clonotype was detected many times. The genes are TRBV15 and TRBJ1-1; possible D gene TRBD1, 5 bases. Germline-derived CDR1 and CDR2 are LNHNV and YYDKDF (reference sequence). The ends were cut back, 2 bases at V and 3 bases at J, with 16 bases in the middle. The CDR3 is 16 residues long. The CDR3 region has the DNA TGTGCCACCAGCAGACAGACAGCACTGGGGTACACTGAAGCTTTCTTT. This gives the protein CATSRQTALGYTEAFF.

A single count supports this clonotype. CDR3 amino acids: CASSERGRWDEAFF. The CDR3 DNA sequence: TGTGCCAGCAGTGAGCGGGGGCGATGGGATGAAGCTTTCTTT. This sequence joins TRBV25-1 and TRBJ1-1, with D possibly being TRBD1 (6 bases). CDR1 and CDR2 from the germline V gene are MGHDK and SYGVNS. The CDR3 length is 14 residues. Trimming pared 3 bases from V and 7 bases from J, leaving 15 bases between.

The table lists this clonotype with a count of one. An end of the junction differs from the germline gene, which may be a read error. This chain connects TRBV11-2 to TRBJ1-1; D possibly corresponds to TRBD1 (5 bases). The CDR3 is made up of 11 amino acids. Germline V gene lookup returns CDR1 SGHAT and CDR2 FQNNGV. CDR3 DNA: TGTGCCAGCAGCCCCTGGGGGACGGTCGGATTT. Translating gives CASSPWGTVGF.

CDR3 sequence: CASSLGQLGYTIYF. CDR3 DNA: TGTGCCAGCAGCTTAGGTCAACTGGGCTACACCATATATTTT. This rearrangement joins TRBV7-8 to TRBJ1-3; D ambiguous. V was clipped by 1 base and J by 8 bases, with 12 bases between them. Per germline, CDR1 SGHVS and CDR2 FQNEAQ. The length of the CDR3 is 14 residues.

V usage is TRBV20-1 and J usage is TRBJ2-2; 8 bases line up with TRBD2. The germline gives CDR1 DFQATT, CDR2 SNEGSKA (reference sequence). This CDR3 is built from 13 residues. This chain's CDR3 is CSAVPSGTGELFF. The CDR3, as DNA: TGCAGCGCTGTCCCTAGCGGGACCGGGGAGCTGTTTTTT.

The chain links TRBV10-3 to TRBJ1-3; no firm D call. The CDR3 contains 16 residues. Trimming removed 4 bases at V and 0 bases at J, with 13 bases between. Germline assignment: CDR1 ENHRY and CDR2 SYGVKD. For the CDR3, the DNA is TGTGCCATCAGTGCTTCGACGGACTTCTCTGGAAACACCATATATTTT. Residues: CAISASTDFSGNTIYF.

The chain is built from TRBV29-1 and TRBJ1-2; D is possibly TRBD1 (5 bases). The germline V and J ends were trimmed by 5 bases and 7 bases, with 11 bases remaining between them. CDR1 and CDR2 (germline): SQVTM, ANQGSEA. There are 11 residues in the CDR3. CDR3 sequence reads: CSVLAGTGYTF. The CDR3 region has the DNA TGCAGCGTTCTGGCAGGGACTGGCTACACCTTC.

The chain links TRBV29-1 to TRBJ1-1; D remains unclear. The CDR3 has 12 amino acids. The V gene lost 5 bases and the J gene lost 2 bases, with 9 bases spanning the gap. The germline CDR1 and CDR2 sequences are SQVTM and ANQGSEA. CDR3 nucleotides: TGCAGCGTTTTACAGACCAACACTGAAGCTTTCTTT. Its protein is CSVLQTNTEAFF.

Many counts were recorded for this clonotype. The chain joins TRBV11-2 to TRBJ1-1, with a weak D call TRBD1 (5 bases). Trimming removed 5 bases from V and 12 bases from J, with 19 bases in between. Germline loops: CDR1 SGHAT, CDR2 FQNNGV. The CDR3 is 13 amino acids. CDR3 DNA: TGTGCCAGCAGCGCTAGCAGAGGGGCCAGAACTTTCTTT. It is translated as CASSASRGARTFF.

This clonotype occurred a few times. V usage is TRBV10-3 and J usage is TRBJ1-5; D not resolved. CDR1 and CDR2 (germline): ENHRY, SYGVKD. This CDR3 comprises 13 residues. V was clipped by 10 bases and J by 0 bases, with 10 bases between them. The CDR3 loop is CATQSGSNQPQHF. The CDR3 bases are TGTGCCACCCAATCCGGTAGCAATCAGCCCCAGCATTTT.

The CDR3 nucleotides are TGTGCCACCAGCAGATTTCTAGCGGGAGTTGGGAATGAGCAGTTCTTC. Amino acid sequence: CATSRFLAGVGNEQFF. The V gene is TRBV15, the J gene TRBJ2-1; TRBD2 matches at 10 bases. The CDR3 has 16 residues. Trimming took 2 bases from V and 7 from J; bases not matched to a gene: 8. Germline CDR1 is LNHNV and CDR2 is YYDKDF (reference sequence).

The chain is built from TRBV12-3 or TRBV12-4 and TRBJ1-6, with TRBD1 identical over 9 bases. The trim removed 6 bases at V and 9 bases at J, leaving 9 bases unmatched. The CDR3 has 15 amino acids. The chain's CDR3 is CASSLTTGGSSPLHF. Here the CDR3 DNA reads TGTGCCAGCAGCCTTACGACAGGGGGGAGTTCACCCCTCCACTTT.

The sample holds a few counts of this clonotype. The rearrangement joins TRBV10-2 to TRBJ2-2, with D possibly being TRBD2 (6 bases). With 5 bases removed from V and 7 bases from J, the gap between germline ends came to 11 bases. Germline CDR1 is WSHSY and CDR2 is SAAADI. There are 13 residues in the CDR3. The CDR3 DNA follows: TGCGCCAGCAGTCAACTAGCAGGCGGGGAGCTGTTTTTT. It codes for CASSQLAGGELFF.

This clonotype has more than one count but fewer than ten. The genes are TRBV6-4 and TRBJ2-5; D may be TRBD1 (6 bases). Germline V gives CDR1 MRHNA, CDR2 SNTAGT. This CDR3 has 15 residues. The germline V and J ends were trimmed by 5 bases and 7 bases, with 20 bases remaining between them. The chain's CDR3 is CASSHRDIVIGTQYF. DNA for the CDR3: TGTGCCAGCAGTCACCGGGACATCGTGATCGGGACCCAGTACTTC.